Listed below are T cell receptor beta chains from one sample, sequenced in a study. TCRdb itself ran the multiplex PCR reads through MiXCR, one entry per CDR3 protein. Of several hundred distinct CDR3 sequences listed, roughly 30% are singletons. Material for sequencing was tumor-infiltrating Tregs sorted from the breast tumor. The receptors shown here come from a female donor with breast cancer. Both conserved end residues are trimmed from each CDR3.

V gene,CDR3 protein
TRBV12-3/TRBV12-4,ASSRQGNYGYT
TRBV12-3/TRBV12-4,ASSLADYGYT
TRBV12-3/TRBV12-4,ASSRQGSYGYT
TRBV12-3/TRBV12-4,ASSPPDRESGYT
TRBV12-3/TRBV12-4,ASSLGQTYGYT
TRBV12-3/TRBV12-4,ASITGTGYGYT
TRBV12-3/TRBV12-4,ASTLGAFYGYT
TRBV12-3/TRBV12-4,ASSAYLGREANYGYT
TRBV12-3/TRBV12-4,ASSLGYDGAGYGYT
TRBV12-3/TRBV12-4,ASSRQGRIYGYT
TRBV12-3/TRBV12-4,ASSMLGRGRGGYT
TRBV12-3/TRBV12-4,VSSRQGPDGYT
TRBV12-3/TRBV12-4,ASSPLFTGNYGYT
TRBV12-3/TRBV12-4,ASSSGTDFYGYT
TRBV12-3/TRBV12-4,ASSSYSGTGRPGYT
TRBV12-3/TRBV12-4,ASSQRPGTGSVDGYT
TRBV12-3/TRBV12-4,ASSFPGAGYGYT
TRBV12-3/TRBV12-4,ASSLGTASYGYT
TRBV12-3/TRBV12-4,ASSPPGTGWGYT
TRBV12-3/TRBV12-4,ASSRQGKFYGYT
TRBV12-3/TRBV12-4,ASKKGQGAGYT
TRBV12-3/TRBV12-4,ASSSVTDFYGYT
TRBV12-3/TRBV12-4,ASSFPGTDYGYT
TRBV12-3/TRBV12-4,ASSKGLYGYT
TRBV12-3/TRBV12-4,ASSTAGYT
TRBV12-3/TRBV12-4,ATRGKGYHGYT
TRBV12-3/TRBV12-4,ASSLLTEDYGYT
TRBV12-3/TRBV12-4,ASSSYSGTDYGYT
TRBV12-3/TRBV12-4,ASSLAPRREGNLYGYT
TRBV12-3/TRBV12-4,STSWDRGNGYT
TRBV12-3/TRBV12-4,ASSQANYGYT
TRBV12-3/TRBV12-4,ASGWTGRPGYT
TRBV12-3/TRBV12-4,ASSLGPRGGYT
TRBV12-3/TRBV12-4,ASSFRDSTRGYT
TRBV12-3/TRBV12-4,ASGTQKSYGYT
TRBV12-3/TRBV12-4,ASSFIGSRGEGYT
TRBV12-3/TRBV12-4,ASSLPGQGAGYT
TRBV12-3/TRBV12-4,ASSSSGTGAGYT
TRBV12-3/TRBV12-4,ASSPRGPLNGYT
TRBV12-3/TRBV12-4,ASSRKGRSYGYT
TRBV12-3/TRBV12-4,ASSRPTGSVDYGYT